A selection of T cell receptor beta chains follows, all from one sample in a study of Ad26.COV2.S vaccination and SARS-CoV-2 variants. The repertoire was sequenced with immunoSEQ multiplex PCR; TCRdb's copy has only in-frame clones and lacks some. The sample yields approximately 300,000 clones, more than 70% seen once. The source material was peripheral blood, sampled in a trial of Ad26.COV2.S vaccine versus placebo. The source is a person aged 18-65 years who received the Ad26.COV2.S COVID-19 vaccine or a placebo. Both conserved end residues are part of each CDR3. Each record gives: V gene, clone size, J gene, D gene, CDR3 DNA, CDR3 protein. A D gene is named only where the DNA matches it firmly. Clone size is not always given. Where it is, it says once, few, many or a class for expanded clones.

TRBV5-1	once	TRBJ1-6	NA	TGCGCCAGCCGCGATCCAAATTCACCCCTCCACTTT	CASRDPNSPLHF
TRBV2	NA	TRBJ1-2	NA	TGTGCCAGCAGCCTACACCCGAACTATGGCTACACCTTC	CASSLHPNYGYTF
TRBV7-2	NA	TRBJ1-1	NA	TGTGCCAGCAGCTTAGATCGGGCCCTGAACACTGAAGCTTTCTTT	CASSLDRALNTEAFF
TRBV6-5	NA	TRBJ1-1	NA	TGTGCCAGCAGTTACTCCGCCGGGATGAACACTGAAGCTTTCTTT	CASSYSAGMNTEAFF
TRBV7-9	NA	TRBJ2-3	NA	TGTGCCAGCAGCTTTATCGCAGATACGCAGTATTTT	CASSFIADTQYF
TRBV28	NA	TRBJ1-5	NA	TGTGCCAGCAGTTTGCCCCGGGGGTCCAATCAGCCCCAGCATTTT	CASSLPRGSNQPQHF
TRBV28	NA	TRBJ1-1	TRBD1	TGTGCCAGCACTCGCGACAGGGGGGTGAACACTGAAGCTTTCTTT	CASTRDRGVNTEAFF
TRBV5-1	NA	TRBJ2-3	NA	TGCGCCAGCAGTAGGGTCAGACGGACAGATACGCAGTATTTT	CASSRVRRTDTQYF
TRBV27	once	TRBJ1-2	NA	TGTGCCAGCAGTTCCCTCCGGGGACCCGGTGGCTACACCTTC	CASSSLRGPGGYTF
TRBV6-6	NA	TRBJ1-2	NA	TGTGCCAGCAGTTACTCAGAGGGGTTGAGGGACTATGGCTACACCTTC	CASSYSEGLRDYGYTF